This T cell receptor beta chain was obtained from a study of blood T cell repertoires in COVID-19. Overall study context: The United States, Italy and Spain were the sources of the acute and convalescent COVID-19 samples. Sources were T cells, B-cell-depleted T cells, or PBMCs; the material itself was cDNA or gDNA.

The CDR3 has 15 residues. Germline CDR1 is MNHEY and CDR2 is SMNVEV (reference sequence). V lost 4 bases, J lost 6 bases, and 10 bases stayed unmatched. Per the original methods: How many nucleated cells were present was estimated from reference gene primer amplification. The data were produced by immunoSEQ multiplex PCR, yet TCRdb's version contains in-frame clones alone and is incomplete. The V and J calls and the clone size are those of that table, but D and trimming were determined from the DNA. The sample yields roughly 290,000 clones, approximately 86% seen once. This sequence joins TRBV27 and TRBJ2-7; 9 nucleotides line up with TRBD1. This TCR was recovered from a woman between 50 and 59 years old with active or convalescent COVID-19. Sequenced material: peripheral blood. This CDR3 is CASSSLRDRVGEQYF. The CDR3 nucleotides read TGTGCCAGCAGTTCACTCCGGGACAGGGTGGGCGAGCAGTACTTC.